The rows below give T cell receptor beta chains drawn from one sample of a study of blood T cells in healthy people across ages. Using its own MiXCR run on the 5' RACE reads, TCRdb lists one record per CDR3 protein. The sample holds 800,000 to 950,000 distinct CDR3 sequences, roughly 29% seen once. The same sample was also studied in work on T cells of mothers and their children.

The sequencing sample was made of blood. The receptors stem from a woman in her 40s in good health. Both conserved end residues are part of each CDR3. D genes are given only for firm matches. Where a row states a size, it is once, few, many or the class of an expanded clone; other rows omit it.

>TRBD2|.|TRBV20-1|TRBJ2-7
TGCAGTGCCCATACCCCACTAGCGGACTCCTACAATGAGCAGTACTTC
CSAHTPLADSYNEQYF
>.|many|TRBV27|TRBJ1-2
TGTGCCAGCAGTGGCCCACTAGGGGGGCGCACAGATGGCTACACCTTC
CASSGPLGGRTDGYTF
>TRBD1|.|TRBV5-1|TRBJ2-2
TGCGCCAGCAGCTTTCGGGACAGGGAATCTTTGGCCGGGGAGCTGTTTTTT
CASSFRDRESLAGELFF
>.|many|TRBV10-3|TRBJ2-3
TGTGCCATCAGGGATTCGACAGCCACAGATACGCAGTATTTT
CAIRDSTATDTQYF
>.|.|TRBV28|TRBJ1-5
TGTGCCAGCAGTTTGGAAACGGGAATTCAGCCCCAGCATTTT
CASSLETGIQPQHF
>.|.|TRBV7-2|TRBJ2-3
TGTGCCAGCAGCTTAGCCGGGCCGCTCACAGATACGCAGTATTTT
CASSLAGPLTDTQYF
>.|many|TRBV28|TRBJ1-2
TGTGCCAGCAGCTTATTGGGGAACTATGGCTACACCTTC
CASSLLGNYGYTF
>TRBD1|.|TRBV6-2/TRBV6-3|TRBJ1-5
TGTGCCAGCACCGACCGGGACAGGGGGTTTAGCAATCAGCCCCAGCATTTT
CASTDRDRGFSNQPQHF
>TRBD2|many|TRBV7-2|TRBJ2-7
TGTGCCAGCAGCTTAGGTGCGGGGGGTAGCGAGCAGTACTTC
CASSLGAGGSEQYF
>.|once|TRBV20-1|TRBJ2-7
TGCAGTGCCGTCGAGGGGGAGAAGGCCTACGAGCAGTACTTC
CSAVEGEKAYEQYF
>.|.|TRBV6-5|TRBJ2-5
TGTGCCAGCAACCCCCCCGGGACCGCAACCTACAATGAGCAGTACTTC
CASNPPGTATYNEQYF
>.|.|TRBV20-1|TRBJ1-2
TGCAGTGCTAGAGTTCCCGGCATACCATATGGCTACACCTTC
CSARVPGIPYGYTF
>.|.|TRBV12-3/TRBV12-4|TRBJ2-3
TGTGATGGCAGATTGAGCCCAGATGCGCAGTATTTT
CDGRLSPDAQYF
>.|.|TRBV7-3|TRBJ1-2
TGTGCCAACAGCTTAAAGGGTGACTATGGCTACACCTTC
CANSLKGDYGYTF
>.|few|TRBV6-5|TRBJ1-1
TGTGCCAGCGCCGTGGGCGGGGATCGGACTGAAGCTTTCTTT
CASAVGGDRTEAFF
>TRBD1|many|TRBV4-3|TRBJ2-7
TGCGCCAGCAGCCAAGATTTAGGGGGACAGGGGGCTGGGGAGCAGTACTTC
CASSQDLGGQGAGEQYF
>.|.|TRBV5-1|TRBJ1-1
TGCGCCAGCAGCCCGGTTGGGAACGCTGAAGCTTTCTTT
CASSPVGNAEAFF
>.|few|TRBV20-1|TRBJ1-1
TGCAGTGCCGCTAGCCGGAACACTGAAGCTTTCTTT
CSAASRNTEAFF
>.|.|TRBV24-1|TRBJ2-2
TGTGCCACCGTCGACAGCGCGAACACCGGGGAGCTGTTTTTT
CATVDSANTGELFF
>.|many|TRBV12-3/TRBV12-4|TRBJ2-7
TGTGCCAGCAGTTTTCGGCCCAACGTGGACGAGCAGTACTTC
CASSFRPNVDEQYF
>TRBD2|.|TRBV5-1|TRBJ2-2
TGCGCCAGCAGCTTCCGGACTAGCGGGGCCGGGGAGCTGTTTTTT
CASSFRTSGAGELFF
>TRBD1|few|TRBV20-1|TRBJ1-2
TGCAGTGCTAGAGAGATTGGGGACAGGCCGTACTATGGCTACACCTTC
CSAREIGDRPYYGYTF
>.|few|TRBV28|TRBJ2-3
TGTGCCAGCAATGAGGGGTTCACAGATACGCAGTATTTT
CASNEGFTDTQYF
>.|.|TRBV5-6|TRBJ1-4
TGTGCCAGCAGCTGGGACAACGTAAATGAAAAACTGTTTTTT
CASSWDNVNEKLFF
>TRBD1|.|TRBV7-2|TRBJ2-7
TGTGCCGGCAGCTTAGGCTTCCCCTCACAGGGGGCACACGAGCAGTACTTC
CAGSLGFPSQGAHEQYF
>TRBD1|many|TRBV12-3/TRBV12-4|TRBJ1-1
TGTGCCAGCAGGGACAGGGGGCCCTACACTGAAGCTTTCTTT
CASRDRGPYTEAFF
>TRBD1|.|TRBV4-1|TRBJ1-2
TGCGCCAGCAGCCGGGGGACAGGGGAAAACTATGGCTACACCTTC
CASSRGTGENYGYTF
>.|.|TRBV7-3|TRBJ1-1
TGTGCCAGCAGCTCAATGGCAGGGGTCACTGAAGCTTTCTTT
CASSSMAGVTEAFF
>TRBD1|many|TRBV12-3/TRBV12-4|TRBJ2-7
TGTGCCAGCAGTTTTGGACAGGGGAACTACGAGCAGTACTTC
CASSFGQGNYEQYF
>TRBD2|many|TRBV20-1|TRBJ2-1
TGCAGTGCTAGAGGCACTAGCGGGGGTAGTCATGAGCAGTTCTTC
CSARGTSGGSHEQFF
>TRBD1|many|TRBV5-1|TRBJ1-1
TGCGCCAGCAGCTCCACTACAGGGGGCACTGAAGCTTTCTTT
CASSSTTGGTEAFF
>.|.|TRBV12-3/TRBV12-4|TRBJ1-2
TGTGCCAGCAGTTTAGATTTTCAGGGGCTTAACTATGGCTACACCTTC
CASSLDFQGLNYGYTF
>.|few|TRBV28|TRBJ1-2
TGTGCCAGCAGTTTGGACCCAAATCGGGGCTACACCTTC
CASSLDPNRGYTF
>.|.|TRBV2|TRBJ2-3
TGTGCCAGCAACCCGGGGCTGGCCACAGATACGCAGTATTTT
CASNPGLATDTQYF
>.|few|TRBV27|TRBJ1-6
TGTGCCAGCAGTCGGACCCCCAGGGCTTTTTTTTCACCCCTCCACTTT
CASSRTPRAFFSPLHF
>TRBD2|.|TRBV7-2|TRBJ2-2
TGTGCCAGCAGCTCCGGACTAGCCCCCGGGGAGCTGTTTTTT
CASSSGLAPGELFF
>.|.|TRBV7-2|TRBJ1-1
TGTGCCAGCAGCCGCGGGGGTGGGTCCGCGGGCACTGAAGCTTTCTTT
CASSRGGGSAGTEAFF
>.|.|TRBV4-2|TRBJ2-3
TGTGCCAGTAGCCAACCCCCTAGGGAGGCGCAGTATTTT
CASSQPPREAQYF
>TRBD1|.|TRBV2|TRBJ1-2
TGTGCCAGCACCAGACAGGGCTATGGCTACACCTTC
CASTRQGYGYTF
>.|many|TRBV7-8|TRBJ2-5
TGTGCCATCCCGGACAAGGCCAACCCAGGGACCCAGTACTTC
CAIPDKANPGTQYF
>.|few|TRBV28|TRBJ2-5
TGTGCCAGCACCTCCGGAGGAGGGTACCAAGAGACCCAGTACTTC
CASTSGGGYQETQYF
>.|.|TRBV3-1|TRBJ1-3
TGTGCCAGCAGCTACGACCCAAACACTGGAGACACCATATATTTT
CASSYDPNTGDTIYF
>TRBD1|once|TRBV20-1|TRBJ2-7
TGCAGTGCCCAGCAAGGGGGCCCGTTCTACGAGCAGTACTTC
CSAQQGGPFYEQYF
>TRBD2|.|TRBV15|TRBJ2-3
TGTGCCACCAGCAAAAGCGGGGGGGGCGGGTATACGCAGTATTTT
CATSKSGGGGYTQYF
>.|many|TRBV28|TRBJ2-7
TGTGCCAGTTCTGCCCCAGTTCTGGAAGAGCAGTACTTC
CASSAPVLEEQYF
>TRBD1|.|TRBV30|TRBJ1-5
TGTGCCTGGAGTACCGACAGGGATCAGCCCCAGCATTTT
CAWSTDRDQPQHF
>TRBD1|few|TRBV20-1|TRBJ2-1
TGCAGTGCTCGCCCACAGGGGGCCGGGGAGCAGTTCTTC
CSARPQGAGEQFF
>.|many|TRBV18|TRBJ2-7
TGTGCCAGCTCAAGTTTCGGGACAACCTTCTACGAGCAGTACTTC
CASSSFGTTFYEQYF
>.|.|TRBV7-9|TRBJ2-2
TGTGCCAGCAGCTCACCCTCCCATGAGACAGGGAACACCGGGGAGCTGTTTTTT
CASSSPSHETGNTGELFF
>TRBD2|.|TRBV29-1|TRBJ2-3
TGCAGCGTTGAAAAGGGACTAGCGGGAGACACAGATACGCAGTATTTT
CSVEKGLAGDTDTQYF